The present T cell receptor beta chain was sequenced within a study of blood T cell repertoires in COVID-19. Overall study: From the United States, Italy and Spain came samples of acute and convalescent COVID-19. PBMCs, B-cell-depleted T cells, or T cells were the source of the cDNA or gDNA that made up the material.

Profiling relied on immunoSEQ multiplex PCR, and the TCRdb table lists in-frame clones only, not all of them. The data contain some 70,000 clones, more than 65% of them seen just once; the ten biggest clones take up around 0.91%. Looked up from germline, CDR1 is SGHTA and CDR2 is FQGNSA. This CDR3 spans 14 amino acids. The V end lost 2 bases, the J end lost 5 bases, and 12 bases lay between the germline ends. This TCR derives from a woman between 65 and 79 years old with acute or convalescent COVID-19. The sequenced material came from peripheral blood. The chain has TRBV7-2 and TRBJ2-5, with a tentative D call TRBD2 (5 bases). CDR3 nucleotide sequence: TGTGCCAGCAGCTTAAACATCGGGGAGGAGACCCAGTACTTC. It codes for CASSLNIGEETQYF. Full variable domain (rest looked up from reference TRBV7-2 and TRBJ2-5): GAGVSQSPSNKVTEKGKDVELRCDPISGHTALYWYRQSLGQGLEFLIYFQGNSAPDKSGLPSDRFSAERTGGSVSTLTIQRTQQEDSAVYLCASSLNIGEETQYFGPGTRLLVL.